Sequencing of this T cell receptor beta chain was carried out in a study of shared clonotypes between healthy human individuals. A note on this clone: Its antigen is unknown.

Using immunoSEQ multiplex PCR, the repertoire was profiled, and TCRdb retains in-frame clones only, with some absent. The sample has about 2 million clones; roughly 95% are singletons. Naive CD4+ cells were CD45RA-selected; the remaining cells were memory. Study-level results: The study found lower generation probabilities in non-shared clonotypes than in those shared by all four donors.

Per germline, CDR1 SQVTM and CDR2 ANQGSEA. Trimming removed 0 bases from V and 0 bases from J; junction bases left unmatched: 3. The CDR3 is 15 residues long. This sequence joins TRBV29-1 and TRBJ2-3; 7 positions agree with TRBD1. This receptor was identified in a man aged 18 to 29 in good health. The source material was naive CD4+ T cells sorted from blood. Subset in this sample: CD45RA+ positively selected. The CDR3 reads CSVEDGTVSTDTQYF. The CDR3 nucleotides read TGCAGCGTTGAAGACGGGACAGTAAGCACAGATACGCAGTATTTT.